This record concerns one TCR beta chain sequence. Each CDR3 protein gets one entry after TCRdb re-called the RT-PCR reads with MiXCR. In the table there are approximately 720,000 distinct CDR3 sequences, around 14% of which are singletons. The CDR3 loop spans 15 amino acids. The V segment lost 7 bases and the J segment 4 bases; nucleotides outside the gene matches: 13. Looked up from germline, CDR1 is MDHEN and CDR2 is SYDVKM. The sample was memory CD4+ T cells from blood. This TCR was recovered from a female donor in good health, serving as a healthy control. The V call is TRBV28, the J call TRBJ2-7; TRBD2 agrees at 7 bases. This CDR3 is CASIERGRVGYEQYF. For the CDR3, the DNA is TGTGCCAGCATCGAGCGGGGCAGGGTGGGATACGAGCAGTACTTC.